One TCR beta chain is described in this entry. The treatment denotes: oral pan-JAK inhibitor, 5-10 mg twice daily. RNA extraction was followed by reverse transcription into cDNA, which acted as the sequencing template. Using immunoSEQ multiplex PCR, the repertoire was profiled, and TCRdb retains in-frame clones only, with some absent. The table shows around 100,000 clones, with just over 85% occurring only once. The record originates from a study of CD8+ T cells in alopecia areata. Across the study: Patients remained on tofacitinib for 6 to 18 months and then went 6 months without it.

In germline, CDR1 is SGHNT, CDR2 YYREEE (reference sequence). This CDR3 region has 17 residues. V dropped 2 bases and J dropped 0; count of bases not matched to a gene: 7. This receptor was obtained from a human donor with alopecia areata. J is TRBJ2-1 and V is TRBV5-4; TRBD2 agrees at 8 bases. The specimen comprised CD8+ T cells sorted from blood, sampled around week 34, from a patient treated with tofacitinib. CDR3 sequence reads: CASSFQSGSPSYNEQFF. The CDR3 nucleotides read TGTGCCAGCAGCTTTCAGAGCGGGAGTCCCTCCTACAATGAGCAGTTCTTC.